What follows are 17 T cell receptor beta chains derived from one specimen sequenced in a study of graft-versus-host responses after intestinal transplantation. Sequencing was performed with immunoSEQ multiplex PCR; in TCRdb, only in-frame clones are kept and a portion is missing. The sample contains around 16,000 clones, 87% of which appear only once. The specimen was bone marrow, collected more than 120 days after intestinal transplantation. These TCRs come from a human patient who received an intestinal transplant, so some T cells may come from the graft donor.

This clone was picked up a small number of times. V usage is TRBV7-8 and J usage is TRBJ1-4; the D is unclear. V dropped 2 bases and J dropped 2 bases, with 9 bases sitting between them. The length of the CDR3 is 15 residues. Germline CDR1 reads SGHVS; CDR2 reads FQNEAQ. The CDR3 loop reads CASSLWTDTNEKLFF. The CDR3 bases are TGTGCCAGCAGCTTATGGACGGACACTAATGAAAAACTGTTTTTT.

The chain joins TRBV7-9 to TRBJ1-2; D is uncertain. This CDR3 is built from 12 residues. Germline V gives CDR1 SEHNR, CDR2 FQNEAQ (reference sequence). V gave up 3 bases and J gave up 5 bases, with 7 bases separating them. CDR3 sequence: CASSLGTYGYTF. The CDR3 DNA reads as TGTGCCAGCAGCTTGGGCACGTATGGCTACACCTTC. The full variable domain, its missing parts supplied by reference TRBV7-9 and TRBJ1-2, is DTGVSQNPRHKITKRGQNVTFRCDPISEHNRLYWYRQTLGQGPEFLTYFQNEAQLEKSRLLSDRFSAERPKGSFSTLEIQRTEQGDSAMYLCASSLGTYGYTFGSGTRLTVV.

V gene TRBV7-9 combines with J gene TRBJ2-3, with TRBD2 identical over 10 bases. CDR1 is SEHNR, CDR2 FQNEAQ, per germline (reference sequence). CDR3 length: 15 residues. With 4 bases clipped from V and 2 bases from J, the junction kept 3 bases outside the gene matches. The CDR3 here is CASSSSGRDTDTQYF. The CDR3 DNA reads TGTGCCAGCAGCTCCAGCGGGAGGGACACAGATACGCAGTATTTT.

V usage is TRBV6-1 and J usage is TRBJ1-2, with D unresolved. Trimming pared 8 bases from V and 0 bases from J, leaving 16 bases between. The germline V gene has CDR1 MNHNS and CDR2 SASEGT. There are 15 residues in the CDR3. Here the CDR3 reads CASSDAAKANYGYTF. The DNA of the CDR3 is TGTGCCAGCTCGGACGCCGCTAAGGCTAACTATGGCTACACCTTC.

This sequence joins TRBV6-5 and TRBJ1-2, with D uncertain. Germline assignment: CDR1 MNHEY and CDR2 SVGAGI. With 2 bases removed from V and 4 bases from J, the gap between germline ends came to 11 bases. This CDR3 is 14 amino acids long. CDR3 DNA sequence: TGTGCCAGCAGTTACCGGGAAGAAGGCTATGGCTACACCTTC. The encoded protein is CASSYREEGYGYTF.

This clone was picked up a small number of times. The chain couples TRBV9 to TRBJ1-2, with a tentative D call TRBD1 (5 bases). With 4 bases removed from V and 4 bases from J, the gap between germline ends came to 17 bases. Germline loops: CDR1 SGDLS, CDR2 YYNGEE. The CDR3 length is 15 residues. CDR3: CASSFTDSLGYGYTF. The CDR3 coding sequence is TGTGCCAGCAGCTTTACCGACAGCCTTGGCTATGGCTACACCTTC.

The chain uses TRBV6-1 and TRBJ2-1; D is unclear. V gave up 0 bases and J gave up 12 bases, with 12 bases separating them. This CDR3 contains 13 residues. In germline, CDR1 is MNHNS, CDR2 SASEGT. The DNA for the CDR3 is TGTGCCAGCAGTGAAGCTGGCCAGATGGTGCAGTTCTTC. Translation: CASSEAGQMVQFF.

The gene calls are TRBV10-1 and TRBJ2-7; 7 bases line up with TRBD1. CDR1 is WNHNN and CDR2 is SYGVQD in the germline V gene (reference sequence). This CDR3 spans 13 amino acids. V was pared by 8 bases and J by 2 bases, with 6 bases of the junction left unmatched. CDR3 residues: CASWGQSPYEQYF. In DNA, the CDR3 is TGCGCCAGCTGGGGACAGAGTCCCTACGAGCAGTACTTC.

The rearrangement uses TRBV28 and TRBJ2-7; tentatively, D is TRBD2 (5 bases). The CDR3 is 17 residues long. Germline CDR1 and CDR2: MDHEN and SYDVKM. The V and J ends lost 3 bases and 1 base respectively, with 19 bases between them. CDR3 region: CASSFTKRRSLSYEQYF. CDR3 in DNA: TGTGCCAGCAGTTTCACCAAAAGGAGGTCACTATCCTACGAGCAGTACTTC. Based on the CDR3 plus reference TRBV28 and TRBJ2-7, the full variable domain is DVKVTQSSRYLVKRTGEKVFLECVQDMDHENMFWYRQDPGLGLRLIYFSYDVKMKEKGDIPEGYSVSREKKERFSLILESASTNQTSMYLCASSFTKRRSLSYEQYFGPGTRLTVT.

The J gene is TRBJ1-1, the V gene TRBV6-5; D is possibly TRBD1 (6 bases). This CDR3 region has 15 residues. The ends were cut back, 5 bases at V and 1 base at J, with 14 bases in the middle. Germline V gene sequence: CDR1 MNHEY, CDR2 SVGAGI. The CDR3 region is CASSNPQGGNTEAFF. The CDR3 nucleotides are TGTGCCAGCAGTAACCCACAGGGTGGGAACACTGAAGCTTTCTTT.

The genes are TRBV28 and TRBJ2-7, with D perhaps TRBD1 or TRBD2 (5 bases each). The V and J ends lost 8 bases and 5 bases respectively, with 19 bases between them. CDR1 and CDR2 (germline): MDHEN, SYDVKM. The CDR3 is 14 residues long. The CDR3 reads CASSVGTGVDEQYF. The DNA for the CDR3 is TGTGCCAGCTCTGTCGGGACCGGAGTGGACGAGCAGTACTTC.

This chain joins TRBV6-1 and TRBJ1-5; D is unresolved. V gave up 3 bases and J gave up 7 bases, with 13 bases separating them. CDR1 and CDR2 from the germline V gene are MNHNS and SASEGT. This CDR3 has 14 amino acids. CDR3 loop: CASSEELEQQPQHF. The CDR3 region has the DNA TGTGCCAGCAGTGAGGAGTTGGAACAACAGCCCCAGCATTTT.

The chain recombines TRBV19 with TRBJ2-7, with D perhaps matching TRBD2 (5 bases). The CDR3 extends over 17 amino acids. Trimming left V 5 bases short and J 1 base short, with 21 bases between. CDR1 LNHDA and CDR2 SQIVND come from the germline V gene (reference sequence). Here the CDR3 DNA reads TGTGCCAGTAGTCCGAAGGGTTGGCGGCAGCGGTCCTACGAGCAGTACTTC. Translation gives CASSPKGWRQRSYEQYF.

V gene TRBV28 combines with J gene TRBJ2-7; a weak D match, TRBD1 (6 bases). V was cut by 7 bases and J by 4 bases, with 17 bases left in between. CDR1 is MDHEN, CDR2 SYDVKM, per germline. The CDR3 is 14 residues long. This CDR3 is CASKIRGQGYEQYF. DNA of the CDR3: TGTGCCAGCAAAATCAGGGGCCAGGGTTACGAGCAGTACTTC.

The chain has TRBV7-8 and TRBJ2-1, with 7 bases lining up with TRBD2. Germline V gene data show CDR1 as SGHVS and CDR2 as FQNEAQ. The CDR3 length is 16 residues. Germline trimming cut 1 base from V and 8 bases from J; bases unmatched to any gene: 11. CDR3 DNA sequence: TGTGCCAGCAGCTTAGGCGGACTAGGGGAAGGGTATGAGCAGTTCTTC. It encodes CASSLGGLGEGYEQFF.

Concerning this clone itself: Other DNA sequences in this sample translate to the same CDR3. V usage is TRBV6-4 and J usage is TRBJ2-3, with TRBD2 identical over 10 bases. Unmatched junction bases numbered 1, after V lost 2 bases and J lost 2 bases. The CDR3 is made up of 15 amino acids. The germline CDR1 and CDR2 sequences are MRHNA and SNTAGT. CDR3 protein: CASSDSGRATDTQYF. CDR3 in DNA: TGTGCCAGCAGTGACAGCGGGAGGGCCACAGATACGCAGTATTTT.

The chain is built from TRBV27 and TRBJ2-3; TRBD1 matches at 7 bases. The V and J ends lost 6 bases and 0 bases, in that order; junction bases with no gene match: 6. CDR1 and CDR2 (germline): MNHEY, SMNVEV (reference sequence). The CDR3 length is 15 residues. Here the CDR3 DNA reads TGTGCCAGCAGACCAGGGGGTTGGAGCACAGATACGCAGTATTTT. It encodes CASRPGGWSTDTQYF.